The 4 T cell receptor beta chains below come from one sample, sequenced in a study of molecular identifiers for immune sequencing clone quantification. TCRdb ran MiXCR on the PCR reads and lists one entry per CDR3 protein. The sample includes 100,000 or so distinct CDR3 sequences, roughly 23% of them seen just once. The sequenced sample consisted of naive CD8+ T cells from blood, with Jurkat cell RNA spiked in. As to subset: FACS-sorted CD8+CD4-CCR7+CD45RA+ naive T cells. These receptor sequences come from a human donor in good health. Some libraries in this study had Jurkat cell RNA spiked in.

As to this clonotype: Being one base from a much bigger clone, this may be a read error. The chain recombines TRBV7-9 with TRBJ2-3; no clear D gene. CDR3 size: 15 residues. In germline, CDR1 is SEHNR, CDR2 FQNEAQ (reference sequence). As DNA, the CDR3 is TGTGCCAGCAGTTTAGGGCCACATACCACAGATACGCAGTATTTT. Protein sequence: CASSLGPHTTDTQYF.

In this sample, this clonotype turned up once. A much larger clone differs by one base, so this may be a read error. The V gene is TRBV6-2 or TRBV6-3, the J gene TRBJ1-5; 7 bases are shared with TRBD1. Per the germline V gene, CDR1 is MNHEY and CDR2 is SVGEGT. J lost 9 bases, V lost 3 bases, and 11 bases had no gene match. This CDR3 has 15 residues. The DNA of the CDR3 is TGTGCCAGCAGTTATTTTGGGGACAGCGGTCGGCCCCAGCATTTT. This translates into CASSYFGDSGRPQHF.

As for this clonotype: This could be a read error, since a much larger clone is one nucleotide away. The CDR3 DNA reads as TGTGCCTGGAGTGTACTTGCGGAAGTAGGTACGCAGTATTTT. It codes for CAWSVLAEVGTQYF. The chain uses TRBV30 and TRBJ2-3, with D uncertain. V was shortened by 0 bases and J by 8 bases, with 15 bases between the two germline ends. CDR1 is GTSNPN, CDR2 SVGIG, per germline (reference sequence). The CDR3 has 14 amino acids.

The genes are TRBV12-3 or TRBV12-4 and TRBJ2-7, with D unresolved. This CDR3 region has 12 residues. V was pared by 3 bases and J by 6 bases, with 9 bases between. Written as DNA, the CDR3 is TGTGCCAGCAGTTTCTCAAGAGTCGAGCAGTACTTC. Its protein product is CASSFSRVEQYF.